This T cell receptor beta chain comes out of a study of cytomegalovirus exposure and HLA in healthy donors (dated by TCRdb to about 2017). Background for the entire study: In an earlier analysis of about 560 of the donors, about 260 Gb of sequence data and just under 120 million unique TCR beta sequences from 150 million to 200 million T cells were reported. Across some 400 genotyped donors of the cohort, an average of roughly 230,000 unique TCR beta nucleotide sequences per donor were sequenced, and 15% to 20% of those sequences were non-productive. The study used immunosequencing to profile the T cell repertoires of 666 subjects and linked those repertoires to cytomegalovirus serostatus. Donor age, sex, ethnicity and CMV serostatus were compiled alongside the repertoire data. Along with the roughly 710-subject first cohort, a separate validation cohort of over a hundred different subjects was used. The number of donors typed differed by locus, with about 629-630 for A, B, C, DRB1 and DQB1, more than 500 for DQA1, approximately 570 for DPA1, and some 470 for DPB1. Every discovery cohort repertoire had been produced on one sequencing platform. Class I and class II HLA loci were covered by the typing at four-digit resolution. Rather than using new phenotypic data, the later analysis identified candidate immune exposures from TCR beta sequences and from how often those sequences occurred across donors. Because of strong linkage in the cohort, 5 or 6 DR-DQ haplotypes were treated as single units for association and clustering. In a later genetic analysis, genome-wide SNP genotypes for about 65% of the 666 donors were used, and that subset was treated as a discovery cohort. An earlier analysis of roughly 600 of the donors used high-throughput TCR beta sequencing to judge whether each TCR beta V gene segment behaved as functional or pseudogenic. Of the roughly 400 genotyped donors, over 65% fell in the genetic ancestry cluster associated with self-reported Caucasian donors. Approximately 330 gigabases of sequencing data and around 85 million unique TCR sequences made up an early release that covered nearly 650 HLA-typed donors. High-throughput TCR immunosequencing, statistical association of individual TCRs with disease status, and machine learning were combined to predict cytomegalovirus infection status. The aim of the study was to test whether cataloging public T cell receptors could identify signatures of past pathogen exposure. A later analysis re-analyzed previously published TCR beta repertoires from about 730 donors and added high-resolution HLA genotyping to study TCR occurrence patterns. The paper as a whole reports these results and caveats: Strong co-occurrence of HLA alleles, especially DR and DQ, made assigning TCR associations to individual alleles difficult. Cytomegalovirus status was reported to be diagnosed by the classifier with high specificity and sensitivity in both the original and validation cohorts. A later genetic analysis associated a missense DCLRE1C variant with V-gene and J-gene trimming of TCR beta chains, and an independent cohort replicated the association. Because counts were too low, roughly 16 rarely observed V segments, including chromosome 9 orphons, were excluded from the earlier analysis of around 590 of the donors. Compared with the roughly 720-donor mean, donors in an Asian-associated ancestry cluster had fewer N-insertions in productive TCRs, according to a later genetic analysis. In a later analysis, most CMV-associated TCR beta chains were found to appear HLA-restricted, with HLA associations seemingly driven largely by CMV exposure. Across donors, most TCR sequences were observed very rarely, whereas some public TCRs were present in many individuals. In a later analysis, the rate of TCR association differed among HLA loci, with DRB1 alleles having the most associated TCRs and HLA-C alleles having the fewest. A further reported finding was that TCR beta sequences accurately predicted the HLA-A and HLA-B alleles for most subjects in the first cohort. HLA typing was unavailable for some donors at each locus, so association tests used only the typed subset. The study listed 150 to 200 TCR beta chains as associated with cytomegalovirus. Compared with equally common non-associated chains, HLA-associated TCR beta chains in a later analysis were more clonally expanded and had lower generation probabilities. Specific HLA alleles were associated with over 15,000 TCR beta sequences at a false discovery rate of 0.05 in a later analysis. Some IMGT-functional V segments, including TRBV6-2 and TRBV6-3, could not be distinguished by the 87-base-pair reads and were therefore excluded. The authors suggested that the approach could potentially be extended to other disease states and immunological phenotypes. Immune exposure information for the cohort was limited to CMV serostatus. In vitro tests confirmed that three of the cytomegalovirus-associated TCR beta chains recognize cytomegalovirus antigens. Several of the top co-occurrence clusters appeared to be linked to parvovirus B19, influenza, CMV and Epstein-Barr virus, according to a later analysis. This cohort had only TCR beta chains sequenced, and the lack of alpha or paired-chain data limited which features could be detected. Presence/absence analyses assumed roughly uniform sequencing depth across donors, an assumption that may not hold. Linkage disequilibrium might explain the correlated functional status among segregating V segments, but an unknown experimental factor could not be excluded. The sequencing pipeline was judged likely to have produced a cluster of highly shared sequence variants as a technical artifact. In an earlier analysis of some 540 of the donors, most TCR beta V segments appeared in productive rearrangements about 87% or about 30% of the time, broadly matching IMGT annotations.

Details on this clone: Its antigen specificity is not known. One base away there is no much larger clone; base qualities are not given.

Trimming at the junction amounts to 4 bases on V and 0 bases on J, and the germline ends lie 6 bases apart. The CDR3 has 13 amino acids, counting the end cysteine and phenylalanine. Only the CDR3 part of the read is kept: 39 bases, read in frame from the first base. Via the germline V gene, CDR1 is SGDLS and CDR2 YYNGEE. Preparation of the library involved the immunoSEQ multiplex PCR assay. A mixture of 60 forward primers for TCR Vbeta segments and 13 reverse primers for TCR Jbeta segments was used in the multiplex PCR. A multiplex PCR assay on genomic DNA amplified the CDR3 region of rearranged TCR beta genes. Amplified TCR beta libraries were sequenced as 87-base-pair reads on the Illumina HiSeq System. In the paper's pipeline: A later analysis tallied approximately 87 million unique TCR beta chains across the 600 to 700 repertoires, and approximately 9.9 million of those chains were shared by two or more donors. Raw reads were error-corrected and collapsed into unique sequences by a nearest-neighbor algorithm in which closely related sequences were merged to remove PCR and sequencing errors. Alignment of CDR3 sequences to IMGT reference sequences was used to assign V, D and J gene segments. Each retained sequence needed at least a six-nucleotide match to both a V gene segment and a J gene segment. Rearrangements were classified as productive when the CDR3 lacked stop codons and remained in frame with V and J, and all other rearrangements were classified as non-productive. Following IMGT convention, CDR3 was defined as the stretch from the second conserved V-encoded cysteine up to the conserved J-encoded phenylalanine. In an earlier analysis of 550 to 650 of the donors, sequences lacking an unambiguous match to a single V gene segment were excluded. In an earlier analysis of roughly 500 of the donors, V segments were called functional above 56.7% productive rearrangements and were called segregating when the between-donor standard deviation exceeded 5%. A statistical classification framework was developed to diagnose cytomegalovirus status using the catalog of TCR beta chain sequences. V and J gene assignment, in a later analysis, came from comparing TCR nucleotide sequences with IMGT/GENE-DB human TR gene sequences. The TCRdist pipeline was used in a later analysis to assign CDR3 sequences and most-parsimonious VDJ recombination scenarios. In a later analysis, every TCR beta chain was defined by the combination of its CDR3 amino acid sequence and its V-gene family, and reads without a unique V-gene family were dropped. As a way to deal with suspected cross-contamination and a sequencing artifact, a later analysis dropped 592 nucleotide sequences that were highly shared and had low generation probability. A later analysis calculated a clonal expansion index for each public chain from normalized within-repertoire ranks of inferred template counts. In a later analysis, generation probabilities were computed using a VDJ recombination model fitted to out-of-frame rearrangements, and the results were checked against IGoR. In a later analysis, hypergeometric tests were used to score TCR-TCR, TCR-HLA and TCR-CMV co-occurrence, with a repertoire-size bias correction applied to TCR pairs. False discovery rates were estimated in a later analysis by permuting HLA or CMV assignments 20 times. A later analysis grouped co-occurring TCRs with DBSCAN, adding TCRdist sequence similarity when clustering within HLA-allele-positive subsets. Repertoires with fewer than 30,000 or more than 120,000 public chains were left out of co-occurrence clustering, as were five repertoires with anomalous nucleotide sharing. In TCRdb, the immuneACCESS table is reduced to in-frame sequences with V and J assigned. These tables do not hold every clone; where another copy was compared, an unresolved V gene accounts for under half, and the others remain unexplained. V and J calls and clone size are as listed in that table; D and trimming were resolved from the DNA. This sample lists approximately 150,000 clones; 65% to 80% were detected once. The ten largest clones add up to approximately 3% of the sample.

The cohort was made up of about 670 healthy bone marrow donors. All cohort members were sampled while nominally healthy, although unrecorded immune exposures were likely present. The donor tested CMV seronegative and was one of the 352 seronegative cohort members. Every donor gave a peripheral blood sample, and the peripheral blood mononuclear cells from that sample were used for TCR beta sequencing. Genomic DNA was extracted from the blood cell samples with the Qiagen DNeasy Blood Extraction Kit. The sequence is built from TRBV9 and TRBJ2-3; the D segment could be TRBD2, given 5 matching bases. The clonotype was recovered from a male donor in good health and CMV-seronegative. Sequencing was carried out using PBMCs. The CDR3 region: CASSPGSTDTQYF. In nucleotide form, the sequence is TGTGCCAGCAGCCCGGGAAGCACAGATACGCAGTATTTT.